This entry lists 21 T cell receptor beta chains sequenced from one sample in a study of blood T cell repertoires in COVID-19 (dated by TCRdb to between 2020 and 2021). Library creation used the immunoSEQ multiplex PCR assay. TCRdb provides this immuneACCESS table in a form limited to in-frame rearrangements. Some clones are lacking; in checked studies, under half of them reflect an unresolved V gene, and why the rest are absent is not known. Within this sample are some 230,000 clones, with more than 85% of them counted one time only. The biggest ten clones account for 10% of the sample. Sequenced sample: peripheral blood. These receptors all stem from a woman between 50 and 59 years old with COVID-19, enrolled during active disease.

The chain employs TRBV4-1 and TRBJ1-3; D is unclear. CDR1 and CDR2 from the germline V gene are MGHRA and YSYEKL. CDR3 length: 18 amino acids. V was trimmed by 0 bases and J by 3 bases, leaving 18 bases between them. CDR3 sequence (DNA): TGCGCCAGCAGCCAAGAGGGATCCGGGGTCTCCCTTGGAAACACCATATATTTT. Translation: CASSQEGSGVSLGNTIYF.

This CDR3 reads CASAPGRANQPQHF. The CDR3 DNA is TGTGCCAGCGCCCCCGGCAGGGCCAATCAGCCCCAGCATTTT. The chain uses TRBV6-5 and TRBJ1-5; TRBD1 is a possible D gene (5 bases). V lost 8 bases and J 3 bases, leaving 14 bases between the germline ends. The CDR3 spans 14 residues. Germline CDR1 is MNHEY and CDR2 is SVGAGI.

The CDR3 DNA follows: TGTGCCACCAGTGATTCGATGGACAGGAACACCGGGGAGCTGTTTTTT. Amino acid sequence: CATSDSMDRNTGELFF. The V gene is TRBV24-1, the J gene TRBJ2-2; D might be TRBD1 (6 bases). The germline CDR1 and CDR2 sequences are KGHDR and SFDVKD. The CDR3 spans 16 residues. Trimming cost V 2 bases and J 1 base, with 10 bases left between them.

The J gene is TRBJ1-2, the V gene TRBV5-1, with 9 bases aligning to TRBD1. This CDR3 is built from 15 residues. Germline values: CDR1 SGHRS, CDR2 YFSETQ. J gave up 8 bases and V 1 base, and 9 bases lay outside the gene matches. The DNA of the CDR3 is TGCGCCAGCAGCTTGAAACAGGGGGCGTCGAAGGGCTACACCTTC. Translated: CASSLKQGASKGYTF.

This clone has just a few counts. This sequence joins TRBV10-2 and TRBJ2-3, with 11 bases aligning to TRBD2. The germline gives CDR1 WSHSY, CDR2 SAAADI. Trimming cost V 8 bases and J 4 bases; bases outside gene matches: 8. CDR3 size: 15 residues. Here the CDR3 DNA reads TGCGCCAGCGGGGATAGCGGGGGGGTTTCAGATACGCAGTATTTT. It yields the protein CASGDSGGVSDTQYF.

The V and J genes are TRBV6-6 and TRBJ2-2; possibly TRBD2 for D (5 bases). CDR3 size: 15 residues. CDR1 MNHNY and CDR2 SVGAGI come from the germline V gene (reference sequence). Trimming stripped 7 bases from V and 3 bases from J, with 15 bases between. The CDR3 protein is CASTTGWAHTGELFF. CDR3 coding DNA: TGTGCCAGCACCACGGGGTGGGCGCACACCGGGGAGCTGTTTTTT.

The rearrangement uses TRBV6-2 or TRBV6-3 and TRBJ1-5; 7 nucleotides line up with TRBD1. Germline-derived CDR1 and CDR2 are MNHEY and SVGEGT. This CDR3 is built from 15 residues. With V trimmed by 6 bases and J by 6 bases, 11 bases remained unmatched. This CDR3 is CASSLGQRSRQPQHF. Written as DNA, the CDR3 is TGTGCCAGCAGCTTGGGACAGCGAAGCCGTCAGCCCCAGCATTTT.

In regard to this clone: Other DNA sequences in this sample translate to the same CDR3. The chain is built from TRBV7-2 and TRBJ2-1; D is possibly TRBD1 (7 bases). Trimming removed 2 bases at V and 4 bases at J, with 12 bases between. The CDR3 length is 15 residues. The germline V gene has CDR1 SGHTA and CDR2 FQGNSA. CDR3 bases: TGTGCCAGCAGCTTAACAGGGGCGGGGTACAATGAGCAGTTCTTC. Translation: CASSLTGAGYNEQFF.

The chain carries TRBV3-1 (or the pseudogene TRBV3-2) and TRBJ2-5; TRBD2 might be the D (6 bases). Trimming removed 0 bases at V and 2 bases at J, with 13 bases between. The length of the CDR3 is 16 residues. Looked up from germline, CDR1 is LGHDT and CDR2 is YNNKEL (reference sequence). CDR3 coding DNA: TGTGCCAGCAGCCAAGAGTTGGACCTAGCGCAAGAGACCCAGTACTTC. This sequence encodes CASSQELDLAQETQYF.

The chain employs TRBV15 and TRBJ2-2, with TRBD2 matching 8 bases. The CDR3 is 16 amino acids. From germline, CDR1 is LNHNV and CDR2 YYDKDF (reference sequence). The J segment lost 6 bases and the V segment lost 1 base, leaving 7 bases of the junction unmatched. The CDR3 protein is CATSRVTQRGSGELFF. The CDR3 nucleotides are TGTGCCACCAGCAGAGTCACCCAGCGGGGGTCCGGGGAGCTGTTTTTT.

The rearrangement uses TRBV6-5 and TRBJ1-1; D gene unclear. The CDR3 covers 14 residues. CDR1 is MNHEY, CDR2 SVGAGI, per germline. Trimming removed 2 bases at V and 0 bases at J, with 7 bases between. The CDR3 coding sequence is TGTGCCAGCAGTTACGGGCTTCTGAACACTGAAGCTTTCTTT. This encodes CASSYGLLNTEAFF.

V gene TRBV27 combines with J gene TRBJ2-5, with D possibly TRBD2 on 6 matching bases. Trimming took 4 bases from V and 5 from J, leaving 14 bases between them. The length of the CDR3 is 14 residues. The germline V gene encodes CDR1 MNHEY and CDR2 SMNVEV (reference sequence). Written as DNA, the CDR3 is TGTGCCAGCAGTTCATTCGGGGAGGCCGAGACCCAGTACTTC. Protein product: CASSSFGEAETQYF.

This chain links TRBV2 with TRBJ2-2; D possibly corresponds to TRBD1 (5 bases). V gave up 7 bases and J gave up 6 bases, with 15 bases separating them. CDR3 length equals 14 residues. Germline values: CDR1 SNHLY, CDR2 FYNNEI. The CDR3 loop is CASTKDNHPGELFF. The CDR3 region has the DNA TGTGCCAGCACTAAGGACAATCATCCCGGGGAGCTGTTTTTT.

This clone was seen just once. CDR3: CASSPNTDTQYF. In nucleotides, the CDR3 is TGTGCCAGCAGCCCTAACACAGATACGCAGTATTTT. V and J are TRBV11-3 and TRBJ2-3; D gene ambiguous. The V and J ends lost 5 bases and 2 bases respectively, with 5 bases between them. CDR3 size: 12 residues. Germline CDR1 is SGHNT and CDR2 is YENEEA. Looking up the rest from reference TRBV11-3 and TRBJ2-3 gives the full variable domain: EAGVVQSPRYKIIEKKQPVAFWCNPISGHNTLYWYLQNLGQGPELLIRYENEEAVDDSQLPKDRFSAERLKGVDSTLKIQPAELGDSAVYLCASSPNTDTQYFGPGTRLTVL.

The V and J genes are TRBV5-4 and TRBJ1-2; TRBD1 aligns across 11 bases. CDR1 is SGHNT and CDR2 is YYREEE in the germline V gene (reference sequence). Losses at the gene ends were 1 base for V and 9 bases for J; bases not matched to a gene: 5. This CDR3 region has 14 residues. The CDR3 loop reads CASSLFRTGGSYTF. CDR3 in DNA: TGTGCCAGCAGCTTGTTTAGGACAGGGGGCAGCTACACCTTC.

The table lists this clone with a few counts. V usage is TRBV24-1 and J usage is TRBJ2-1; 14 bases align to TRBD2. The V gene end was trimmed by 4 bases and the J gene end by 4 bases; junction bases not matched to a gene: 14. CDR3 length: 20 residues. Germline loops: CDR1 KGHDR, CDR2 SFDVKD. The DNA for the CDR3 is TGTGCCACCAGTGACCGCATGACTAGCGGGGGGGCCGAGTGGTACAATGAGCAGTTCTTC. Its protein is CATSDRMTSGGAEWYNEQFF.

The CDR3 bases are TGCGCCAGCAGTCAACTCCCGGGACTAGCGGGAACCACCACAGATACGCAGTATTTT. This sequence encodes CASSQLPGLAGTTTDTQYF. The rearrangement joins TRBV23-1 to TRBJ2-3, with 13 nucleotides matching TRBD2. TRBV23-1 is treated as an ORF (open reading frame) with a function not yet certain. The CDR3 consists of 19 residues. J gave up 2 bases and V 2 bases, and 10 bases lay outside the gene matches.

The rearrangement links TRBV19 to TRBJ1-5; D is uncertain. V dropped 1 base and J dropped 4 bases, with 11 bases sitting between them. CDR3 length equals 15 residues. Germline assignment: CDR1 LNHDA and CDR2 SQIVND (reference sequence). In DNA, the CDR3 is TGTGCCAGTAGTATAGGAGGAGGGTTTAATCAGCCCCAGCATTTT. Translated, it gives CASSIGGGFNQPQHF.

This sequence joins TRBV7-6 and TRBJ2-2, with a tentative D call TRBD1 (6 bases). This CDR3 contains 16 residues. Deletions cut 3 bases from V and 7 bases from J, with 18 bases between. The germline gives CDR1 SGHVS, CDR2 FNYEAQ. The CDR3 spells CASSLGRSGDRGELFF. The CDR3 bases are TGTGCCAGCAGCTTGGGGCGGTCAGGGGATCGCGGGGAGCTGTTTTTT.

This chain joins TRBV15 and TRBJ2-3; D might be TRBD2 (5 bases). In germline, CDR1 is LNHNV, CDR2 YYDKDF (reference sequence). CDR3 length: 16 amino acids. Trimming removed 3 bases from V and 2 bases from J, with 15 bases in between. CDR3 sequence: CATSRAGLRVTDTQYF. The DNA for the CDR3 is TGTGCCACCAGCAGGGCGGGTCTGCGGGTCACAGATACGCAGTATTTT.

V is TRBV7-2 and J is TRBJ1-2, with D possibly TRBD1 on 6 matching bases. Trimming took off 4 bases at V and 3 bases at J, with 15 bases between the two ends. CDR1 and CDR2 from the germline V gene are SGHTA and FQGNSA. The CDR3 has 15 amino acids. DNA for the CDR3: TGTGCCAGCAGCTCCTTGGGGGCAGCGGACTATGGCTACACCTTC. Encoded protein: CASSSLGAADYGYTF.